This T cell receptor beta chain is from a study of blood T cell repertoires in COVID-19. Study background: The United States, Italy and Spain provided the acute and convalescent COVID-19 samples. In each case, the material was cDNA or gDNA derived from T cells, B-cell-depleted T cells, or PBMCs.

Trimming cost V 5 bases and J 4 bases; bases outside gene matches: 4. The CDR3 consists of 14 residues. Germline V gene lookup returns CDR1 SGHVS and CDR2 FQNEAQ. In the original workflow: Estimation of nucleated cell counts was performed using reference gene primer amplification. TCRdb's table, derived via immunoSEQ multiplex PCR, lists solely in-frame clones and lacks some. V and J calls and clone size are as listed in that table; D and trimming were resolved from the DNA. The data show 290,000 or so clones, roughly 90% seen once. The source is a man aged 18 to 29 with active or convalescent COVID-19. Sequencing input: peripheral blood. The chain carries TRBV7-8 and TRBJ2-2; TRBD1 agrees at 7 bases. CDR3 loop: CASSRGGSTGELFF. The CDR3 nucleotides read TGTGCCAGCAGCCGAGGGGGCAGCACCGGGGAGCTGTTTTTT.